This TCR beta chain was identified in a study of T cell changes during pregnancy in multiple sclerosis. Here immunoSEQ multiplex PCR was the method, and the copy in TCRdb shows in-frame clones only, minus some. The repertoire holds tens of thousands of clones, with around 96% as singletons. Germline assignment: CDR1 MNHEY and CDR2 SMNVEV (reference sequence). The CDR3 length is 16 residues. The V gene lost 5 bases and the J gene lost 1 base, with 17 bases spanning the gap. This chain connects TRBV27 to TRBJ1-2; D is undetermined. This TCR derives from a female donor with multiple sclerosis, enrolled in a pregnancy study. Sequenced material: CD8+ T cells from peripheral blood mononuclear cells, taken after pregnancy. CDR3 in DNA: TGTGCCAGCAGTCCGTCGAAGATTACAGTTAACTATGGCTACACCTTC. This sequence encodes CASSPSKITVNYGYTF.